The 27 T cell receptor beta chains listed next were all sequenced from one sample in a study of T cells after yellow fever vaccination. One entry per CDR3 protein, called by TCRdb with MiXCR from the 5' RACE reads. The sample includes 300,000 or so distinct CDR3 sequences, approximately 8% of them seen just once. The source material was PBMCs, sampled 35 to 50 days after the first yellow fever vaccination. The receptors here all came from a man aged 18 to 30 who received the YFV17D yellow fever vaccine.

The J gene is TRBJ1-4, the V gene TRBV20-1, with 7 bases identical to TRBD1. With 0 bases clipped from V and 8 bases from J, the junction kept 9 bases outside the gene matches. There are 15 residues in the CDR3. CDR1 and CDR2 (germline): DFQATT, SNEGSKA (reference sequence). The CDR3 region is CSARDPSGGWEKLFF. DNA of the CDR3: TGCAGTGCTAGAGACCCTTCAGGGGGTTGGGAAAAACTGTTTTTT.

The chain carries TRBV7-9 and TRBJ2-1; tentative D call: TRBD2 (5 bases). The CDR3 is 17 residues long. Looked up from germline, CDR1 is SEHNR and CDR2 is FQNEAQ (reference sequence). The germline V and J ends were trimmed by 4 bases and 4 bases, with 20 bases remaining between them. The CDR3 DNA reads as TGTGCCAGCAGCTCCGCCCTACTAGGTAAATTGTACAATGAGCAGTTCTTC. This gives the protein CASSSALLGKLYNEQFF.

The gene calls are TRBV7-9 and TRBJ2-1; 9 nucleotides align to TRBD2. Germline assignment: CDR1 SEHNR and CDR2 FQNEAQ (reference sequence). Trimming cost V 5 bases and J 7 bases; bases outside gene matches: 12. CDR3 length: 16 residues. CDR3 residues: CASSPKASGVLNEQFF. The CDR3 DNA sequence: TGTGCCAGCAGCCCAAAGGCTAGCGGGGTCTTAAATGAGCAGTTCTTC.

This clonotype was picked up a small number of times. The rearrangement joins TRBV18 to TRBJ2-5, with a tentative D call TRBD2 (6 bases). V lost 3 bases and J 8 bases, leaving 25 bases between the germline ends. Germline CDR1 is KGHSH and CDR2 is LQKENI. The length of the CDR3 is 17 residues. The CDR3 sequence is CASSPTSVGGASVTQYF. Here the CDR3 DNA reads TGTGCCAGCTCACCGACCTCCGTCGGGGGAGCTTCAGTTACCCAGTACTTC. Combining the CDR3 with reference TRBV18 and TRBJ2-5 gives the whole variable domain NAGVMQNPRHLVRRRGQEARLRCSPMKGHSHVYWYRQLPEEGLKFMVYLQKENIIDESGMPKERFSAEFPKEGPSILRIQQVVRGDSAAYFCASSPTSVGGASVTQYFGPGTRLLVL.

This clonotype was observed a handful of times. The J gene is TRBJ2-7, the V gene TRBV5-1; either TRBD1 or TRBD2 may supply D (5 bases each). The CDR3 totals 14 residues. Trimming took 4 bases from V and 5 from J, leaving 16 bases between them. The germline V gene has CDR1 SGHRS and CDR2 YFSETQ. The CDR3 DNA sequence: TGCGCCAGCAGCATGAGGGGATTGGTGGACGAGCAGTACGTC. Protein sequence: CASSMRGLVDEQYV.

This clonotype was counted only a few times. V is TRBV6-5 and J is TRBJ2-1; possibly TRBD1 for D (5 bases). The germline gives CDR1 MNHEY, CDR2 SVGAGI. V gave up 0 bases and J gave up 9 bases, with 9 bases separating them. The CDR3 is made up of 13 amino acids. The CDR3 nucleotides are TGTGCCAGCAGTTACTCAAGGGGTCCTGAGCAGTTCTTC. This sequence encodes CASSYSRGPEQFF.

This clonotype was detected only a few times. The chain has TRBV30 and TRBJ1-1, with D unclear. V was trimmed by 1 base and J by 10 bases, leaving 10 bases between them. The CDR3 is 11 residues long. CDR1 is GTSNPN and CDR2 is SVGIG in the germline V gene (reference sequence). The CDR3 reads CAWSAMEGAFF. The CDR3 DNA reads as TGTGCCTGGAGTGCGATGGAAGGAGCTTTCTTT.

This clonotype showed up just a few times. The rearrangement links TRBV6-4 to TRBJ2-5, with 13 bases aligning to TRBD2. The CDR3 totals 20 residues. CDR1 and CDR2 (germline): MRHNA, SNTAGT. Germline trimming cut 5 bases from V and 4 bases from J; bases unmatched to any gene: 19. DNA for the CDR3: TGTGCCAGCAGTCCCTCTAACCCGGGACTAGCGGGGCCTCGGGGAGAGACCCAGTACTTC. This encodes CASSPSNPGLAGPRGETQYF.

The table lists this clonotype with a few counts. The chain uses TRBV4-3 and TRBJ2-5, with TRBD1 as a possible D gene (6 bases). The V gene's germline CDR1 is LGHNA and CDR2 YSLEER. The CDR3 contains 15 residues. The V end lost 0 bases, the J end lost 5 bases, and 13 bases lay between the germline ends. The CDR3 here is CASSQDLGAGETQYF. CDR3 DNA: TGCGCCAGCAGCCAAGATTTGGGGGCCGGGGAGACCCAGTACTTC.

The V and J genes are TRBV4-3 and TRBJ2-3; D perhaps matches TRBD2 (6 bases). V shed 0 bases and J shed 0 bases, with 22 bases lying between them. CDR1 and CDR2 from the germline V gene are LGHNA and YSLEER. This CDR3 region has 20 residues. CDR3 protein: CASSQDIPPSAGTSTDTQYF. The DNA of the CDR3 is TGCGCCAGCAGCCAAGATATCCCTCCCTCGGCAGGGACTAGCACAGATACGCAGTATTTT.

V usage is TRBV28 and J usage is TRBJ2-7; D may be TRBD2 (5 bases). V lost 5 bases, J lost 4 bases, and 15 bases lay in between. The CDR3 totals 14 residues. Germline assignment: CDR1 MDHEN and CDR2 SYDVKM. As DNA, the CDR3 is TGTGCCAGCAGTCCCTCGGACGGGGTATACGAGCAGTACGTC. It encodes CASSPSDGVYEQYV.

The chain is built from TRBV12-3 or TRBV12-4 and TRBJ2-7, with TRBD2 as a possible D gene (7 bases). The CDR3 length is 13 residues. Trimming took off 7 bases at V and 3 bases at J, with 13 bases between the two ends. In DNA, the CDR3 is TGTGCCAGCACCCCGCGGGGGCTCTACGAGCAGTACTTC. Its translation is CASTPRGLYEQYF.

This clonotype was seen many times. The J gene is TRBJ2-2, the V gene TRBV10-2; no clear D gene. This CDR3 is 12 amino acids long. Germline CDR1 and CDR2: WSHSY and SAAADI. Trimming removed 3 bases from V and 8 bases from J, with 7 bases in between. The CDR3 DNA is TGCGCCAGCAGTGAACGAACAGGGGAGCTGTTTTTT. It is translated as CASSERTGELFF.

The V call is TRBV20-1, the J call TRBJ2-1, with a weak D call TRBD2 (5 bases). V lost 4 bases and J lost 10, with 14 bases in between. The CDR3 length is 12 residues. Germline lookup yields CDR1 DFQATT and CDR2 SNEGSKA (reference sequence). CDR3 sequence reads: CSATSGGSEQFF. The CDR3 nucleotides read TGCAGTGCTACCAGCGGTGGGAGCGAGCAGTTCTTC.

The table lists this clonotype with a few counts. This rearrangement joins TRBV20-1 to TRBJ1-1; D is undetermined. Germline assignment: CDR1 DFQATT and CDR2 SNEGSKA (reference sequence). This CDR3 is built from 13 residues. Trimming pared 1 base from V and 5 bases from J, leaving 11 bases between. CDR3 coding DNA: TGCAGTGCTAGAGCCTCTGTGGAGACTGAAGCTTTCTTT. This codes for CSARASVETEAFF.

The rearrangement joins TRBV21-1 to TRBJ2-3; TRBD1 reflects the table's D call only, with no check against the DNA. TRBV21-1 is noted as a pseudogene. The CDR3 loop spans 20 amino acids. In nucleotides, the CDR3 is TGTGCCAGCAGCAAAGTGAGGGGACAGGGGACGAGGGGGGACACAGATACGCAGTATTTT. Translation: CASSKVRGQGTRGDTDTQYF.

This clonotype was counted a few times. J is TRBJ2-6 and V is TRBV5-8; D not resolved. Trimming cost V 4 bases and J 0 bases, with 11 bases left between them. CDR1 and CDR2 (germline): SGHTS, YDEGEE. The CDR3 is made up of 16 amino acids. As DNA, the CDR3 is TGTGCCAGCAGCATGGAGTCGTTCTCTGGGGCCAACGTCCTGACTTTC. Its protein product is CASSMESFSGANVLTF.

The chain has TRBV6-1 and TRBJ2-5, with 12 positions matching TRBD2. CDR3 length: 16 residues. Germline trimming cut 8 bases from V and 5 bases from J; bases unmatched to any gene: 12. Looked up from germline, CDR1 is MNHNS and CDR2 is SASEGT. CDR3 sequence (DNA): TGTGCCAGCCGGGGACTAGCGGGTACAGGGGAGGAGACCCAGTACTTC. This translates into CASRGLAGTGEETQYF.

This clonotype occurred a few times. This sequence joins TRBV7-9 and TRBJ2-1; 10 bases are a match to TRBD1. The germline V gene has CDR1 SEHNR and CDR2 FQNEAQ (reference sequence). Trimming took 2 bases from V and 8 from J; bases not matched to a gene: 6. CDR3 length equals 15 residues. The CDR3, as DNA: TGTGCCAGCAGCTTAACTGGGACAGGGGTTCATGAGCAGTTCTTC. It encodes CASSLTGTGVHEQFF.

In DNA, the CDR3 is TGTGCCAGCAGCTCGATCCAGGGATATGGCTACACCTTC. Its translation is CASSSIQGYGYTF. The genes are TRBV11-2 and TRBJ1-2; possible D gene TRBD1, 5 bases. V was pared by 4 bases and J by 5 bases, with 11 bases between. From germline, CDR1 is SGHAT and CDR2 FQNNGV. The CDR3 totals 13 residues.

The CDR3 is CASSILMGGEAEAFF. CDR3 in DNA: TGTGCCAGTAGTATCCTCATGGGGGGTGAAGCTGAAGCTTTCTTT. The chain is built from TRBV19 and TRBJ1-1; tentatively, D is TRBD1 (5 bases). The CDR3 extends over 15 amino acids. Trimming left V 3 bases short and J 6 bases short, with 17 bases between. CDR1 is LNHDA and CDR2 is SQIVND in the germline V gene (reference sequence). Based on the CDR3 plus reference TRBV19 and TRBJ1-1, the full variable domain is DGGITQSPKYLFRKEGQNVTLSCEQNLNHDAMYWYRQDPGQGLRLIYYSQIVNDFQKGDIAEGYSVSREKKESFPLTVTSAQKNPTAFYLCASSILMGGEAEAFFGQGTRLTVV.

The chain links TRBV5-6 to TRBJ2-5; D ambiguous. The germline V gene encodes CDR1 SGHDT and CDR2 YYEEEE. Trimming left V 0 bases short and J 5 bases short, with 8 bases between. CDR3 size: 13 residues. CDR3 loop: CASSLEERETQYF. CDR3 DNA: TGTGCCAGCAGCTTGGAGGAAAGGGAGACCCAGTACTTC.

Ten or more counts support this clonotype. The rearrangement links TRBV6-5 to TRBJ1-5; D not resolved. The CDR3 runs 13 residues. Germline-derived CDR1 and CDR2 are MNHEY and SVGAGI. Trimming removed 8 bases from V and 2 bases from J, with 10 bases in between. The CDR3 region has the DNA TGTGCCAGCTGGCGGGGAGGCAATCAGCCCCAGCATTTT. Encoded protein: CASWRGGNQPQHF.

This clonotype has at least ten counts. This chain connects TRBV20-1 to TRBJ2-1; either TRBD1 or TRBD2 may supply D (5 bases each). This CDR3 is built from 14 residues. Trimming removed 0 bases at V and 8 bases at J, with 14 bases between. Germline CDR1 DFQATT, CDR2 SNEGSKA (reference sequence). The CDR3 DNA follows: TGCAGTGCTAGAGATGGAAGAGGGGCCTATGAGCAGTTCTTC. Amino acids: CSARDGRGAYEQFF.

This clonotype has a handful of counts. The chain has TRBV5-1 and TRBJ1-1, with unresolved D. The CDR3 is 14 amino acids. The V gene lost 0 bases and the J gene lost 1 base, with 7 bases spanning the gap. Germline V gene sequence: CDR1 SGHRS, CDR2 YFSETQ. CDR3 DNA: TGCGCCAGCAGCTTGGTCGCCAGGAACACTGAAGCTTTCTTT. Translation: CASSLVARNTEAFF.

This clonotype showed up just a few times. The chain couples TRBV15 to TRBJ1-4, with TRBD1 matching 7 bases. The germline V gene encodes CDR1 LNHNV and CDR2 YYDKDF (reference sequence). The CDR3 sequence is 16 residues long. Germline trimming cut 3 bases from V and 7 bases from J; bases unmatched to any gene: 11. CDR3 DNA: TGTGCCACCAGCAGCCCGGAGGGGGCGATAAGTGAAAAACTGTTTTTT. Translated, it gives CATSSPEGAISEKLFF.

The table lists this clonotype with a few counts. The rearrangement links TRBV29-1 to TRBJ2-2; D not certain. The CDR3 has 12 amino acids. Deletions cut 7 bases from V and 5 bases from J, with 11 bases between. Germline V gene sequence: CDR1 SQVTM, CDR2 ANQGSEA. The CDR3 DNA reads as TGCAGCGCAACCGTTTGGACCGGGGAGCTGTTTTTT. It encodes CSATVWTGELFF.